A selection of T cell receptor beta chains follows, all from one sample in a study of cytotoxic CD8 clonotypes in ibrutinib-treated CLL. The assay was immunoSEQ multiplex PCR, and TCRdb's table has in-frame clones only and misses some. The repertoire has more than 200,000 clones, about 75% of them found once; the top ten carry around 5.9%. Sequencing used PBMCs, obtained after 12 months of ibrutinib treatment. Receptor source: a human donor with chronic lymphocytic leukemia. Both conserved end residues are part of each CDR3. The order of the fields is D gene, clone size, V gene, J gene, CDR3 DNA, CDR3 protein. D genes are given only for firm matches. Rows may omit the clone size; those that give it use once, few, many or a size class.

NA,NA,TRBV29-1,TRBJ1-2,TGCAGCGTTGACGAACCGGTAAGGGACCCGGGCTACACCTTC,CSVDEPVRDPGYTF
TRBD2,NA,TRBV30,TRBJ2-3,TGTGCCTGGAGTGCCTTGGGTAGCGGGGGCACAGATACGCAGTATTTT,CAWSALGSGGTDTQYF
TRBD1,few,TRBV30,TRBJ1-2,TGTGCCTGGAAGCCCGGGGACAGCGACTATGGCTACACCTTC,CAWKPGDSDYGYTF
NA,NA,TRBV29-1,TRBJ1-1,TGCAGCGTAAAACAGGGTAGTTTTGACACTGAAGCTTTCTTT,CSVKQGSFDTEAFF
NA,many,TRBV6-1,TRBJ2-4,TGTGCCAGCAGTGAGGGGGGAGGCGAAAACATTCAGTACTTC,CASSEGGGENIQYF
NA,many,TRBV7-3,TRBJ1-1,TGTGCCAGCAGCTTAGAGCCCCCGGGACAGAACACTGAAGCTTTCTTT,CASSLEPPGQNTEAFF
NA,many,TRBV7-3,TRBJ2-6,TGTGCCAGCAGCCCCCTTAGGAGGAGCTCTGGGGCCAACGTCCTGACTTTC,CASSPLRRSSGANVLTF
NA,few,TRBV5-6,TRBJ1-2,TGTGCCAGCAGCTTGACTAACTATGGCTACACCTTC,CASSLTNYGYTF
NA,NA,TRBV27,TRBJ2-7,TGTGCCAGCAGTCTTTTCTACGAGCAGTACTTC,CASSLFYEQYF
NA,few,TRBV11-1,TRBJ1-6,TGTGCCAGCAGCAAGGACAGACAAAGGTCACCCCTCCACTTT,CASSKDRQRSPLHF
TRBD2,NA,TRBV29-1,TRBJ2-7,TGCAGCGTTGAAGATGGGACTAGCGGGAGGAGCGCCGAGCAGTACTTC,CSVEDGTSGRSAEQYF
TRBD1,NA,TRBV7-9,TRBJ1-4,TGTGCCAGCAGCTTAGAGACAGGGCCAACTAATGAAAAACTGTTTTTT,CASSLETGPTNEKLFF
TRBD1,NA,TRBV5-1,TRBJ2-1,TGCGCCAGCAGCTCAGGGGGCTCCTACAATGAGCAGTTCTTC,CASSSGGSYNEQFF
TRBD2,NA,TRBV4-1,TRBJ2-3,TGCGCCAGCAGCCAAGTCCAGGGAGGGGTCGCAGATACGCAGTATTTT,CASSQVQGGVADTQYF
NA,NA,TRBV19,TRBJ1-1,TGTGCCAGTACCCCTCTTGGGGGCACTGAAGCTTTCTTT,CASTPLGGTEAFF
NA,NA,TRBV7-2,TRBJ1-5,TGTGCCAGCAGCTCAGGGCTTCAGCCCCAGCATTTT,CASSSGLQPQHF
NA,NA,TRBV9,TRBJ2-1,TGTGCCAGCAGCGTAGAGGGAGCAGCCTACAATGAGCAGTTCTTC,CASSVEGAAYNEQFF
NA,NA,TRBV28,TRBJ2-3,TGTGCCAGCAGTCTTCAAGATACGCAGTATTTT,CASSLQDTQYF